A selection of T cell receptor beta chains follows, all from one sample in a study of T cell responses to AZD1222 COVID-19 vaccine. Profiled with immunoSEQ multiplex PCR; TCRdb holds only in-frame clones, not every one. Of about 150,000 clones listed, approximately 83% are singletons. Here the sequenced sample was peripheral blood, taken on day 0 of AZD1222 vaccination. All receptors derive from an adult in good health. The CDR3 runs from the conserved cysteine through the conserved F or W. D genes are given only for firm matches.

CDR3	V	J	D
CASSLAGVSLAYEQYF	TRBV5-1	TRBJ2-7	.
CASSPRQGRTDTQYF	TRBV18	TRBJ2-3	.
CSVKDRGGDQPQHF	TRBV29-1	TRBJ1-5	TRBD1
CATSDPPNEQFF	TRBV24-1	TRBJ2-1	.
CASSLSPGVNYGYTF	TRBV5-1	TRBJ1-2	.
CASSLDRTNYGYTF	TRBV5-6	TRBJ1-2	.
CASSLRTYRVNTGELFF	TRBV28	TRBJ2-2	.
CASSLDSNQPQHF	TRBV11-3	TRBJ1-5	.
CASSFRPLADGRSYNEQFF	TRBV18	TRBJ2-1	TRBD2
CASSYLRDRGYNEQFF	TRBV10-1	TRBJ2-1	TRBD1
CASSQDRYGYTF	TRBV5-1	TRBJ1-2	TRBD1
CASSSKGTGATYNEQFF	TRBV7-8	TRBJ2-1	TRBD1
CASSEGAGQPQHF	TRBV9	TRBJ1-5	TRBD1
CASSHLSDTQYF	TRBV4-1	TRBJ2-3	.
CASSAGGYGYTF	TRBV25-1	TRBJ1-2	.
CASSLRDLIYGYTF	TRBV5-6	TRBJ1-2	.
CASPSGRENTGELFF	TRBV6-5	TRBJ2-2	.
CASSVDITGGYGYTF	TRBV9	TRBJ1-2	TRBD1
CAWSQGALGYGYTF	TRBV30	TRBJ1-2	TRBD1
CASSESGTNNSPLHF	TRBV19	TRBJ1-6	.
CASSQAFYGYTF	TRBV3-1/TRBV3-2	TRBJ1-2	.
CASSLRGPGELFF	TRBV11-3	TRBJ2-2	.
CASAGNTIYF	TRBV9	TRBJ1-3	.
CATRQNNSPLHF	TRBV19	TRBJ1-6	.
CASNGAEGGYSGNTIYF	TRBV19	TRBJ1-3	.
CASSQGGIYEQYF	TRBV3-1/TRBV3-2	TRBJ2-7	.
CASSLGRGDEQFF	TRBV11-2	TRBJ2-1	TRBD2
CASSLTAHSGNTIYF	TRBV6-5	TRBJ1-3	.
CASSRSGSLADTQYF	TRBV3-1/TRBV3-2	TRBJ2-3	TRBD2
CASSLTRAVQFF	TRBV7-2	TRBJ2-1	.
CASSEYAPGTSGRGEQYF	TRBV25-1	TRBJ2-7	TRBD2
CASSLAGGVTETQYF	TRBV28	TRBJ2-5	.
CASNPSGSDEQFF	TRBV19	TRBJ2-1	TRBD2
CASSLGTPEKLFF	TRBV4-1	TRBJ1-4	.